This TCR beta chain stems from a study of metastatic and nonmetastatic thyroid tumors (dated by TCRdb to 2019 to 2021). For the wider study: For patients with malignant and with benign thyroid disease, the researchers compared repertoires between peripheral blood samples and tumor or nodule tissue samples. Points the paper makes about the study in general: TCR beta diversity was reported as significantly higher in malignant tumors than in benign nodules, in both blood and tumor samples.

The germline V gene encodes CDR1 DFQATT and CDR2 SNEGSKA (reference sequence). The CDR3 measures 14 amino acids from cysteine to phenylalanine. The DNA shown is the 42-base CDR3, in frame from base 1. This clone was observed a handful of times. Its target antigen remains unknown. A much larger clone lies one base from this, so it may be a read error. The same CDR3 arises from other DNA sequences in this sample as well. No patient had received any treatment before thyroid surgery. Using T-cell receptor beta sequencing, the study looked back at clinical samples from patients collected from the early 2010s to the late 2010s. The library was made by PCR. Instrument on record: Illumina HiSeq 4000. High-throughput sequencing was used to profile the TCR beta-chain CDR3 region of each patient. As for the original processing: CDR3 differences across clinicopathological groups were used to build a classifier for discriminating distant-metastatic papillary thyroid cancer patients. Repertoire diversity was assessed with the Shannon index, and tumor-blood repertoire similarity with the Morisita-Horn index. TCRdb took the public reads, trimmed them with fastp at Q25, ran MiXCR for clone calling and kept in-frame beta chains. The authors' filters were not applied to this entry. Here the sample has tens of thousands of clones; roughly 22% occur a single time. More than 3.5% of the sample lies in the top ten.

Input material: blood. The clonotype originates from a female donor with papillary thyroid cancer or a benign thyroid nodule (not recorded which). Some clones in this sample may be carry-over from other donors' samples. The chain joins TRBV20-1 to TRBJ2-5; 10 central bases correspond to TRBD2. The CDR3 has the sequence CSAPRTSGQETQYF. In nucleotides, the sequence is TGCAGCGCTCCAAGGACTAGCGGCCAAGAGACCCAGTACTTC.